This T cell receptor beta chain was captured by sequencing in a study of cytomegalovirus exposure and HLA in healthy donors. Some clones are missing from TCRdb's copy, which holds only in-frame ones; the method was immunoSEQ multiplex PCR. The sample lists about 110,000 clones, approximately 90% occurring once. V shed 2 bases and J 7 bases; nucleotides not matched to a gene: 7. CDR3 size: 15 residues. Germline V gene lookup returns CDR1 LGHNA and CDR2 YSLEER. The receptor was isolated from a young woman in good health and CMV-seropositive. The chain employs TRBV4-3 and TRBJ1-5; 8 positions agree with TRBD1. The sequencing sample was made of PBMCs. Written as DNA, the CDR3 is TGCGCCAGCAGCCAACAGCAGGACAGGGAACAGCCCCAGCATTTT. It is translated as CASSQQQDREQPQHF.